These 13 T cell receptor beta chains were sequenced from one sample in a study of blood T cell repertoires in COVID-19. The protocol was immunoSEQ multiplex PCR, while the TCRdb copy is restricted to in-frame clones and leaves out a portion. The sample includes about 320,000 clones, approximately 91% of them seen just once. The source material was PBMCs or T cells enriched from blood (not recorded which). These TCRs come from a man aged 55 to 69 who had recovered from COVID-19.

V gene TRBV27 combines with J gene TRBJ1-5; no definite D call. This CDR3 contains 17 residues. Germline V CDR1 and CDR2: MNHEY, SMNVEV (reference sequence). With 0 bases removed from V and 7 bases from J, the gap between germline ends came to 19 bases. The CDR3 here is CASSLSSVSGVRQPQHF. As DNA, the CDR3 is TGTGCCAGCAGTTTATCCTCTGTAAGCGGGGTTCGCCAGCCCCAGCATTTT.

This chain connects TRBV28 to TRBJ1-4; possible D gene TRBD1, 5 bases. Germline CDR1 reads MDHEN; CDR2 reads SYDVKM. The CDR3 runs 13 residues. V lost 8 bases to trimming and J lost 8 bases, with 15 bases between them. The CDR3 loop is CASGRQGREKLFF. The CDR3 coding sequence is TGTGCCAGCGGTAGGCAGGGTAGGGAAAAACTGTTTTTT.

The count of this clone is one. In nucleotides, the CDR3 is TGTGCCAGCTCACCCCAGGGTCTAGGCAACAATCAGCCCCAGCATTTT. This encodes CASSPQGLGNNQPQHF. The rearrangement links TRBV18 to TRBJ1-5, with D possibly matching TRBD1 (5 bases). The germline V and J ends were trimmed by 3 bases and 3 bases, with 15 bases remaining between them. This CDR3 has 16 residues. Germline lookup yields CDR1 KGHSH and CDR2 LQKENI.

This clone has only one observation. The V call is TRBV6-4, the J call TRBJ2-2; possible D gene TRBD2, 6 bases. CDR3 size: 14 residues. The germline CDR1 and CDR2 sequences are MRHNA and SNTAGT. Trimming took 5 bases from V and 3 from J, leaving 10 bases between them. CDR3 in amino acids: CASSLTGDTGELFF. The CDR3 nucleotides are TGTGCCAGCAGTCTGACGGGAGACACCGGGGAGCTGTTTTTT.

J is TRBJ1-1 and V is TRBV6-5; tentative D call: TRBD1 (5 bases). V was shortened by 3 bases and J by 5 bases, with 10 bases between the two germline ends. Germline assignment: CDR1 MNHEY and CDR2 SVGAGI. This CDR3 comprises 13 residues. This CDR3 reads CASSYGGRTEAFF. DNA for the CDR3: TGTGCCAGCAGTTATGGGGGGAGGACTGAAGCTTTCTTT.

The CDR3 DNA is TGTGCCAGTAGTTCCGGGACAGCAAGCTCTGGAAACACCATATATTTT. It encodes CASSSGTASSGNTIYF. The chain uses TRBV19 and TRBJ1-3, with 7 bases matching TRBD1. The CDR3 has 16 amino acids. V lost 5 bases, J lost 0 bases, and 7 bases stayed unmatched. Germline CDR1 and CDR2: LNHDA and SQIVND (reference sequence).

V gene TRBV28 combines with J gene TRBJ1-5; a weak D match, TRBD1 (5 bases). The germline V gene has CDR1 MDHEN and CDR2 SYDVKM. V gave up 3 bases and J gave up 0 bases, with 12 bases separating them. CDR3 length equals 16 residues. This chain's CDR3 is CASSFQGAHSNQPQHF. The CDR3 region has the DNA TGTGCCAGCAGTTTTCAAGGGGCCCATAGCAATCAGCCCCAGCATTTT. Full variable domain (outside the CDR3, taken from reference TRBV28 and TRBJ1-5): DVKVTQSSRYLVKRTGEKVFLECVQDMDHENMFWYRQDPGLGLRLIYFSYDVKMKEKGDIPEGYSVSREKKERFSLILESASTNQTSMYLCASSFQGAHSNQPQHFGDGTRLSIL.

The chain combines TRBV2 with TRBJ2-1, with D possibly TRBD1 on 6 matching bases. Per the germline V gene, CDR1 is SNHLY and CDR2 is FYNNEI. V was cut by 4 bases and J by 5 bases, with 12 bases left in between. The CDR3 covers 14 residues. DNA of the CDR3: TGTGCCAGCAGTGGGACAGAGTTGGACAATGAGCAGTTCTTC. Its translation is CASSGTELDNEQFF.

As for this clone: At the DNA level, this CDR3 is encoded by other sequences in the same sample as well. The chain combines TRBV18 with TRBJ2-7; D possibly corresponds to TRBD1 (6 bases). Germline V lookup: CDR1 KGHSH, CDR2 LQKENI. CDR3 size: 14 residues. V shed 3 bases and J shed 4 bases, with 13 bases lying between them. In DNA, the CDR3 is TGTGCCAGCTCACCCCCCGGACAGTTTTACGAGCAGTACTTC. Amino acids: CASSPPGQFYEQYF.

As for this clone: Distinct nucleotide sequences in the sample also encode this CDR3. The chain links TRBV28 to TRBJ2-6; D not resolved. Trimming removed 3 bases from V and 0 bases from J, with 6 bases in between. The germline V gene encodes CDR1 MDHEN and CDR2 SYDVKM. The CDR3 loop spans 15 amino acids. The CDR3 loop reads CASSFRGSGANVLTF. CDR3 DNA: TGTGCCAGCAGTTTTAGAGGCTCTGGGGCCAACGTCCTGACTTTC. Complete variable domain (other parts from reference TRBV28 and TRBJ2-6): DVKVTQSSRYLVKRTGEKVFLECVQDMDHENMFWYRQDPGLGLRLIYFSYDVKMKEKGDIPEGYSVSREKKERFSLILESASTNQTSMYLCASSFRGSGANVLTFGAGSRLTVL.

The chain links TRBV5-1 to TRBJ2-5; TRBD1 aligns across 9 bases. CDR1 and CDR2 from the germline V gene are SGHRS and YFSETQ. The CDR3 consists of 16 residues. J lost 5 bases, V lost 0 bases, and 8 bases had no gene match. CDR3 residues: CASSLEVTGGVETQYF. The CDR3 DNA is TGCGCCAGCAGCTTGGAGGTGACAGGGGGGGTGGAGACCCAGTACTTC.

The rearrangement joins TRBV18 to TRBJ2-5, with a possible D match to TRBD1 (6 bases). Germline V gene data show CDR1 as KGHSH and CDR2 as LQKENI. Trimming pared 6 bases from V and 1 base from J, leaving 18 bases between. The CDR3 length is 16 residues. The CDR3 protein is CASSKMARTVQETQYF. Here the CDR3 DNA reads TGTGCCAGCTCGAAAATGGCCCGGACAGTCCAAGAGACCCAGTACTTC.

V gene TRBV21-1 combines with J gene TRBJ2-3; the tabulated D call, TRBD2, remains unverified against the DNA. TRBV21-1 has pseudogene status. The CDR3 extends over 16 amino acids. The CDR3 is CASSNRASGRKGTQYF. The CDR3, as DNA: TGTGCCAGCAGCAATCGGGCTAGCGGGAGGAAGGGTACGCAGTATTTT.